The present T cell receptor beta chain was sequenced within a study of blood T cell repertoires in COVID-19. At the level of the study: Sample material is recorded as cDNA or gDNA derived from T cells, B-cell-depleted T cells, or PBMCs.

In the authors' workflow: How many nucleated cells were present was estimated from reference gene primer amplification. Clones were read by immunoSEQ multiplex PCR, and TCRdb kept only the in-frame ones, dropping some. D and trimming come from the DNA, and the V and J calls and clone size come from that table. Of more than 150,000 clones listed, about 82% are singletons. Germline V gene sequence: CDR1 WSHSY, CDR2 SAAADI. The CDR3 contains 15 residues. Trimming removed 0 bases at V and 7 bases at J, with 15 bases between. This rearrangement joins TRBV10-2 to TRBJ1-2, with TRBD1 as a possible D gene (5 bases). What was sequenced was peripheral blood. The TCR was taken from a woman aged 30 to 39 with acute or convalescent COVID-19. The CDR3 spells CASSESSGSGGGYTF. The CDR3 DNA is TGCGCCAGCAGTGAGTCATCAGGGTCCGGCGGTGGCTACACCTTC.